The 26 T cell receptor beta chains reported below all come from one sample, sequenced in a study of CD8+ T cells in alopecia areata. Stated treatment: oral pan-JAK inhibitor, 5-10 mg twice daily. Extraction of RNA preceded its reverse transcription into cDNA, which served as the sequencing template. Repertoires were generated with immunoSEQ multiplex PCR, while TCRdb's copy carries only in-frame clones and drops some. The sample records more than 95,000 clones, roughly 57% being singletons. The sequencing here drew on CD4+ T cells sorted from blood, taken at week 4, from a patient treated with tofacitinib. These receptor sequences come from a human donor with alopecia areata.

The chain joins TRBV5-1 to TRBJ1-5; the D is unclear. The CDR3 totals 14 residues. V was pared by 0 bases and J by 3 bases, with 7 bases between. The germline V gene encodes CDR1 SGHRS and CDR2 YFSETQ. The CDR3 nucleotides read TGCGCCAGCAGCTTGGACCCTTCCAATCAGCCCCAGCATTTT. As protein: CASSLDPSNQPQHF.

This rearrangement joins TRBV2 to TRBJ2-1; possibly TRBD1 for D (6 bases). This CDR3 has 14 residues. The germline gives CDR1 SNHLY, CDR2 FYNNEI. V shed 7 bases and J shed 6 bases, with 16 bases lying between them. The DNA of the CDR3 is TGTGCCAGCACCCTTGAGGGGGTAGGCAATGAGCAGTTCTTC. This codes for CASTLEGVGNEQFF.

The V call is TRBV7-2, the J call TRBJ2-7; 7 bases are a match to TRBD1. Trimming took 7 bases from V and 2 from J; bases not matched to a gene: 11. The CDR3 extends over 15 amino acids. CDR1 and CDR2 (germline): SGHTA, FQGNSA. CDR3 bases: TGTGCCAGCACCCGCCCCGGGACAGCCACCTACGAGCAGTACTTC. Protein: CASTRPGTATYEQYF.

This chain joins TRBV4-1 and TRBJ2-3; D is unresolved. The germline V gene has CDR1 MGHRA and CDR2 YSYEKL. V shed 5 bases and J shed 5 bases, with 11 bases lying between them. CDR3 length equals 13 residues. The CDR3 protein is CASSSRTGDTQYF. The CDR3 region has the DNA TGCGCCAGCAGCTCCCGGACCGGAGATACGCAGTATTTT.

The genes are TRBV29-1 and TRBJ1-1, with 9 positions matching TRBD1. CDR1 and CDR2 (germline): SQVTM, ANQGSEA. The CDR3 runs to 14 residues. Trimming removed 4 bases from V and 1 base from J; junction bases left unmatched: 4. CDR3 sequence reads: CSVVKGQGNTEAFF. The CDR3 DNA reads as TGCAGCGTTGTGAAGGGACAGGGGAACACTGAAGCTTTCTTT.

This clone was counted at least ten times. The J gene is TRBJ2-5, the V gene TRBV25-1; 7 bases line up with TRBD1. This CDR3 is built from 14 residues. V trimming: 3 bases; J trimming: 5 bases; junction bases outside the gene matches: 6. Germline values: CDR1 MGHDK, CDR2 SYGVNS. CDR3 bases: TGTGCCAGCAGTGATAGGACAGGCGAGGAGACCCAGTACTTC. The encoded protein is CASSDRTGEETQYF.

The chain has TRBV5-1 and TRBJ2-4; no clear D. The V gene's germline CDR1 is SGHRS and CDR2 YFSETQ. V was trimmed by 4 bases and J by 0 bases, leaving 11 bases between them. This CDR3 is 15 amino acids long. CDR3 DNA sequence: TGCGCCAGCAGCCCACAACAGCAAGCCAAAAACATTCAGTACTTC. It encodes CASSPQQQAKNIQYF.

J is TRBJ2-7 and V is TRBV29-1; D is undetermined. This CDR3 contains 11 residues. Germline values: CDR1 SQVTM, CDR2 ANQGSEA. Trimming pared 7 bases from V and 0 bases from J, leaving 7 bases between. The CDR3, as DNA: TGCAGCGCGGTTTTCTCCTACGAGCAGTACTTC. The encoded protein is CSAVFSYEQYF.

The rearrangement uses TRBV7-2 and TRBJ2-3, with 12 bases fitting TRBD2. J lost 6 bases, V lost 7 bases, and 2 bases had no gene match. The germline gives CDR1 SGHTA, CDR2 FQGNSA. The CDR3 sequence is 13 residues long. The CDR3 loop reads CASTGTSGDTQYF. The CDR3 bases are TGTGCCAGCACGGGGACTAGCGGGGATACGCAGTATTTT.

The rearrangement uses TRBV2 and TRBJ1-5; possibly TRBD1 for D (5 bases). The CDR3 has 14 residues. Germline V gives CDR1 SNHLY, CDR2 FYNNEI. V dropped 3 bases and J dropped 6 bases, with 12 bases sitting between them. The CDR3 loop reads CASSDLGVGQPQHF. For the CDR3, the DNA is TGTGCCAGCAGTGATTTAGGGGTCGGTCAGCCCCAGCATTTT.

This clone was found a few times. The CDR3 spells CASRKTGSGNEQFF. CDR3 nucleotides: TGTGCCAGCAGGAAGACAGGGTCGGGCAATGAGCAGTTCTTC. The V and J genes are TRBV21-1 and TRBJ2-1; TRBD1 was called by the table and not checked on the DNA. TRBV21-1 is given as a pseudogene. This CDR3 has 14 residues.

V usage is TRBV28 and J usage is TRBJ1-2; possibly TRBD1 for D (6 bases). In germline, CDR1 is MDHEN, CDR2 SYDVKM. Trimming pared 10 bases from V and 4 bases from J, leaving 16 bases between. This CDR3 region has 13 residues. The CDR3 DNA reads TGTGCCACCACCCAGGGGCCAAGCTATGGCTACACCTTC. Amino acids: CATTQGPSYGYTF.

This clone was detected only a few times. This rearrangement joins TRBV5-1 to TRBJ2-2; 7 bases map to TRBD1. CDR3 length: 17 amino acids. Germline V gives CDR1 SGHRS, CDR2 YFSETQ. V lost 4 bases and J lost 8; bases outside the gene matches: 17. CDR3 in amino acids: CASSVFNRGTVAGELFF. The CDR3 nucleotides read TGCGCCAGCAGCGTCTTCAACCGAGGGACAGTGGCTGGGGAGCTGTTTTTT.

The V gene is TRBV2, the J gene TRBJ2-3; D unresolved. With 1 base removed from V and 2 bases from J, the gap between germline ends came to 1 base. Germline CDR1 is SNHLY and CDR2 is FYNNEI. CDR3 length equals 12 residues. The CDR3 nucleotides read TGTGCCAGCAGTGAAGACACAGATACGCAGTATTTT. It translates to CASSEDTDTQYF.

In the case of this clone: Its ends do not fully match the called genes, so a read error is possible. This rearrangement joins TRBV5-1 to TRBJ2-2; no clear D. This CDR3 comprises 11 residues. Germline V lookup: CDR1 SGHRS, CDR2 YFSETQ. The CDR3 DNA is TGTGCCAGCAGCAGCACCGGGGAGCTGTTTTTT. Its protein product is CASSSTGELFF.

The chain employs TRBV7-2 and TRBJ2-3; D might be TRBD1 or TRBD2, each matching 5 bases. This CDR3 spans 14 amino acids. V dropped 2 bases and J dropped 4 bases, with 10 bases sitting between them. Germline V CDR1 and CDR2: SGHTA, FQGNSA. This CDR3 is CASSLLGTADTQYF. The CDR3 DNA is TGTGCCAGCAGCTTATTGGGGACGGCAGATACGCAGTATTTT.

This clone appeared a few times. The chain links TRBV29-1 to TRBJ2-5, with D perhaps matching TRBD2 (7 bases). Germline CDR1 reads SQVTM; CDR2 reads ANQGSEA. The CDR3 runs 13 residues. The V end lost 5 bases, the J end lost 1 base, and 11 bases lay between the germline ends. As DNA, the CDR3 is TGCAGCGTTTGGCGGGGGCTCCAAGAGACCCAGTACTTC. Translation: CSVWRGLQETQYF. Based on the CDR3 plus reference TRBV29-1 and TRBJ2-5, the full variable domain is SAVISQKPSRDICQRGTSLTIQCQVDSQVTMMFWYRQQPGQSLTLIATANQGSEATYESGFVIDKFPISRPNLTFSTLTVSNMSPEDSSIYLCSVWRGLQETQYFGPGTRLLVL.

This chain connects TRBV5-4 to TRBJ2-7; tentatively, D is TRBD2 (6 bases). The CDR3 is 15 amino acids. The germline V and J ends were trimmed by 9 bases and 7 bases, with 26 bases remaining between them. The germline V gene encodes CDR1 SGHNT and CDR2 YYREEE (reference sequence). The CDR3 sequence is CATTEGISGEVEQYF. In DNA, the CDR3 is TGTGCCACAACGGAAGGAATATCGGGGGAAGTGGAGCAGTACTTC.

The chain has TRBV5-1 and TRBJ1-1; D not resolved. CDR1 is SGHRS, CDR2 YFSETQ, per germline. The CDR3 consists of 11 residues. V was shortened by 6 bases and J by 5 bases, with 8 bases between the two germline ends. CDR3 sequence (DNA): TGCGCCAGCACCACGGAAACTGAAGCTTTCTTT. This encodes CASTTETEAFF.

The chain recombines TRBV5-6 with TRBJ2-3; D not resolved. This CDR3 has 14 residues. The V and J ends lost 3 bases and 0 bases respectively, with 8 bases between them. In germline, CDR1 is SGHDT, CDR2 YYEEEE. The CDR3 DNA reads TGTGCCAGCAGCTCCCTGCTCAGCACAGATACGCAGTATTTT. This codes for CASSSLLSTDTQYF.

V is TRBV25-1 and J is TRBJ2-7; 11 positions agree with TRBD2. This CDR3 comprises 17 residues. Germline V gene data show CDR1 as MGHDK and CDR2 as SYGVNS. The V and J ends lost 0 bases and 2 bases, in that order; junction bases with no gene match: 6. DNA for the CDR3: TGTGCCAGCAGTGAATATCCGGGGACTAGCGGAACCTACGAGCAGTACTTC. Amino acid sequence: CASSEYPGTSGTYEQYF.

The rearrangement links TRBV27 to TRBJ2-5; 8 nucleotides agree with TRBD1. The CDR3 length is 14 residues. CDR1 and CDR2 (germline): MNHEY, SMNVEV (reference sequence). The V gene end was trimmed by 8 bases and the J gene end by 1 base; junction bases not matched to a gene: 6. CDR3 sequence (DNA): TGTGCCAGCGCATCCACAGGGGGCCAAGAGACCCAGTACTTC. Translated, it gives CASASTGGQETQYF.

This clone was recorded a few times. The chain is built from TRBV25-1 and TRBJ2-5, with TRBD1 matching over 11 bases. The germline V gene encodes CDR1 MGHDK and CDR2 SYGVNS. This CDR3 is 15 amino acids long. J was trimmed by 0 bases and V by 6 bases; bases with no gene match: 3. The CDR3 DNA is TGTGCCAGCAGCCGGGACAGGGGGTACCAAGAGACCCAGTACTTC. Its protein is CASSRDRGYQETQYF.

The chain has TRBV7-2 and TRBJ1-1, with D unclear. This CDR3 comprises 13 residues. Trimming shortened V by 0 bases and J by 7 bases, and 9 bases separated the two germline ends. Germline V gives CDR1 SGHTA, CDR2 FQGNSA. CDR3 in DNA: TGTGCCAGCAGCTTAGCGGCAGTATTTGAAGCTTTCTTT. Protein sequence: CASSLAAVFEAFF.

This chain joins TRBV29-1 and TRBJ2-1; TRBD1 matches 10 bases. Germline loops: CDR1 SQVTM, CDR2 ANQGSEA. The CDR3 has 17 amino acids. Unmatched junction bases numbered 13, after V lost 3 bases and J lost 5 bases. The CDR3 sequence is CSVEGKMTGTGDNEQFF. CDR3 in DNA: TGCAGCGTTGAGGGGAAGATGACCGGGACAGGGGACAATGAGCAGTTCTTC.

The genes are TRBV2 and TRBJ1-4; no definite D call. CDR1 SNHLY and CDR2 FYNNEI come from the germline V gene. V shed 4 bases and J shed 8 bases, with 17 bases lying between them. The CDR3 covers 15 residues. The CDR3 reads CASSVQQPRGEKLFF. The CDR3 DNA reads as TGTGCCAGCAGTGTACAGCAGCCAAGAGGGGAAAAACTGTTTTTT.